These T cell receptor beta chains were read from a single sample in a study of T cell responses to AZD1222 COVID-19 vaccine. Profiling relied on immunoSEQ multiplex PCR, and the TCRdb table lists in-frame clones only, not all of them. Among 95,000 to 150,000 clones listed, 85% to 90% were seen once. The source material was peripheral blood, sampled on day 0 of AZD1222 vaccination. The receptors here all came from an adult in good health. CDR3s include the opening cysteine and the closing phenylalanine or tryptophan. The order of the fields is J gene, clone size, V gene, D gene, CDR3 protein, CDR3 DNA. The D gene is left open where the match is weak. The size of a clone is reported for some rows only, either as once, few or many, or as a class for expanded clones.

TRBJ1-4,NA,TRBV11-2,TRBD1,CASSVTGGNEKLFF,TGTGCCAGCAGCGTGACAGGGGGTAATGAAAAACTGTTTTTT
TRBJ2-7,NA,TRBV7-2,NA,CASSSAQGLKEQYF,TGTGCCAGCAGCTCCGCACAGGGACTAAAGGAGCAGTACTTC
TRBJ1-1,NA,TRBV19,NA,CASSISGNTEAFF,TGTGCCAGTAGTATAAGTGGGAACACTGAAGCTTTCTTT
TRBJ1-2,once,TRBV7-9,NA,CASTAYGTDYGYTF,TGTGCCAGCACCGCTTATGGGACTGACTATGGCTACACCTTC
TRBJ1-6,NA,TRBV7-9,NA,CASSLTSPLHF,TGTGCCAGCAGCTTGACTTCACCCCTCCACTTT
TRBJ2-3,NA,TRBV2,TRBD2,CASRAGGTDTQYF,TGTGCCAGCAGAGCGGGGGGGACAGATACGCAGTATTTT
TRBJ1-1,NA,TRBV7-2,NA,CASSLVRFGDTEAFF,TGTGCCAGCAGCTTAGTGAGGTTCGGGGACACTGAAGCTTTCTTT
TRBJ2-5,NA,TRBV18,NA,CASSLPGQAETQYF,TGTGCCAGCTCACTGCCGGGGCAAGCCGAGACCCAGTACTTC
TRBJ1-2,NA,TRBV10-3,TRBD1,CAMGGQENYGYTF,TGTGCCATGGGGGGACAGGAGAACTATGGCTACACCTTC
TRBJ1-6,NA,TRBV5-5,NA,CASSQEQVDVSYNSPLHF,TGTGCCAGCAGCCAAGAACAGGTGGACGTCTCCTATAATTCACCCCTCCACTTT
TRBJ1-2,NA,TRBV3-1/TRBV3-2,NA,CASSQGATRRVASTF,TGTGCCAGCAGCCAGGGCGCTACTAGGAGGGTCGCTAGCACCTTC
TRBJ1-2,few,TRBV6-5,NA,CASSRRTGGLDGYTF,TGTGCCAGCAGCCGACGGACGGGCGGGCTAGATGGCTACACCTTC
TRBJ1-1,few,TRBV25-1,NA,CASSEAKGRDTEAFF,TGTGCCAGCAGTGAAGCCAAAGGAAGGGACACTGAAGCTTTCTTT
TRBJ1-5,NA,TRBV27,NA,CASSLLGSWTDRLNGNQPQHF,TGTGCCAGCAGTTTATTGGGCAGTTGGACTGACCGCCTCAATGGCAATCAGCCCCAGCATTTT
TRBJ2-7,NA,TRBV5-1,TRBD1,CASSLAGTAQVYEQYF,TGCGCCAGCAGCTTGGCCGGGACAGCCCAGGTCTACGAGCAGTACTTC
TRBJ2-5,NA,TRBV18,NA,CASASTVVETQYF,TGTGCCAGCGCTTCGACAGTCGTGGAGACCCAGTACTTC
TRBJ2-5,NA,TRBV9,TRBD2,CASSVGSSGGAEETQYF,TGTGCCAGCAGCGTAGGGTCTAGCGGGGGGGCCGAAGAGACCCAGTACTTC
TRBJ1-3,NA,TRBV6-5,TRBD1,CASSYAGQGRRNTIYF,TGTGCCAGCAGTTACGCGGGACAGGGTCGACGAAACACCATATATTTT
TRBJ1-2,NA,TRBV15,NA,CATSRQGSFSVYTF,TGTGCCACCAGCAGACAGGGCTCGTTCTCGGTCTACACCTTC
TRBJ1-1,NA,TRBV28,NA,CASSFRQMNTEAFF,TGTGCCAGCAGTTTTCGTCAGATGAACACTGAAGCTTTCTTT
TRBJ1-2,NA,TRBV5-1,NA,CASSLVTLNYGYTF,TGCGCCAGCAGCTTGGTGACGCTCAACTATGGCTACACCTTC
TRBJ1-1,NA,TRBV5-1,NA,CASSISTVNTEAFF,TGCGCCAGCAGCATTAGTACGGTGAACACTGAAGCTTTCTTT
TRBJ1-4,NA,TRBV7-9,NA,CASSPVGELFF,TGTGCCAGCAGCCCGGTAGGGGAACTGTTTTTT
TRBJ1-4,NA,TRBV9,NA,CASSPPGREGEKLFF,TGTGCCAGCAGCCCCCCGGGGAGGGAAGGAGAAAAACTGTTTTTT
TRBJ2-2,once,TRBV19,NA,CASSAPYGELFF,TGTGCCAGTAGTGCCCCCTACGGGGAGCTGTTTTTT
TRBJ2-7,NA,TRBV6-5,NA,CASSSNLGPSYEQYF,TGTGCCAGCAGTTCCAACTTGGGACCGAGCTACGAGCAGTACTTC
TRBJ2-7,NA,TRBV28,TRBD1,CASSSPGQEYEQYF,TGTGCCAGCAGCTCACCGGGACAGGAGTACGAGCAGTACTTC
TRBJ1-3,NA,TRBV12-3/TRBV12-4,NA,CASSQGLGNTIYF,TGTGCCAGCAGTCAGGGCTTAGGAAACACCATATATTTT
TRBJ1-6,NA,TRBV3-1/TRBV3-2,NA,CASSPPQQGGSPLHF,TGTGCCAGCAGCCCCCCCCAACAGGGTGGTTCACCCCTCCACTTT
TRBJ1-6,NA,TRBV5-4,NA,CASRDTYNSPLHF,TGTGCCAGCAGAGACACCTATAATTCACCCCTCCACTTT
TRBJ1-5,NA,TRBV4-3,NA,CASSQDGTNQPQHF,TGCGCCAGCAGCCAAGACGGTACTAATCAGCCCCAGCATTTT
TRBJ2-3,once,TRBV7-9,TRBD2,CASSLRAGASTDTQYF,TGTGCCAGCAGCTTACGAGCGGGGGCTAGCACAGATACGCAGTATTTT
TRBJ1-4,NA,TRBV5-8,TRBD1,CASSLLGQGVPTNEKLFF,TGTGCCAGCAGCCTTCTGGGACAGGGGGTCCCAACTAATGAAAAACTGTTTTTT
TRBJ1-3,NA,TRBV2,NA,CASRDRGLGNTIYF,TGTGCCAGCAGGGATAGGGGTTTAGGAAACACCATATATTTT
TRBJ1-4,once,TRBV5-1,NA,CASSLGGSEKLFF,TGCGCCAGCAGCTTGGGGGGTAGTGAAAAACTGTTTTTT
TRBJ1-1,NA,TRBV6-5,NA,CASSYRTAFTEAFF,TGTGCCAGCAGTTATCGTACAGCCTTCACTGAAGCTTTCTTT